These 25 T cell receptor beta chains were sequenced from one sample in a study of shared clonotypes between healthy human individuals. Assay used: immunoSEQ multiplex PCR; TCRdb lists only in-frame clones, some missing. The sample has around 1.5 million clones; 95% to 99% are singletons. Sequenced material: naive CD4+ T cells sorted from blood. As to subset: CD45RA+ positively selected. These receptors all stem from a man aged 25-40 years in good health.

This chain links TRBV10-3 with TRBJ2-3; D possibly uses TRBD1 or TRBD2 (6 bases each). The CDR3 is 15 residues long. V lost 3 bases to trimming and J lost 3 bases, with 13 bases between them. Germline V gene sequence: CDR1 ENHRY, CDR2 SYGVKD. The CDR3 spells CAISERGTPTDTQYF. The CDR3 bases are TGTGCCATCAGTGAAAGGGGGACTCCTACAGATACGCAGTATTTT.

The rearrangement joins TRBV18 to TRBJ2-2; D ambiguous. V was trimmed by 8 bases and J by 6 bases, leaving 22 bases between them. CDR3 length: 16 amino acids. CDR1 is KGHSH and CDR2 is LQKENI in the germline V gene. The CDR3 DNA follows: TGTGCCAGCATCACCACCGGCCTTTTCGGGCCCGGGGAGCTGTTTTTT. Protein sequence: CASITTGLFGPGELFF.

As DNA, the CDR3 is TGCGCCAGCAGCCATCTCGGGGCAGGGAACTACGAGCAGTACTTC. Translating it yields CASSHLGAGNYEQYF. The gene calls are TRBV4-3 and TRBJ2-7; the D call may be TRBD1 or TRBD2 (5 bases each). With 3 bases removed from V and 3 bases from J, the gap between germline ends came to 15 bases. CDR3 length: 15 residues. Germline V gene data show CDR1 as LGHNA and CDR2 as YSLEER.

This sequence joins TRBV15 and TRBJ1-2; the match to TRBD1 covers 8 bases. There are 15 residues in the CDR3. CDR1 and CDR2 (germline): LNHNV, YYDKDF (reference sequence). Trimming removed 2 bases from V and 4 bases from J; junction bases left unmatched: 6. CDR3 amino acids: CATSRRQGWVYGYTF. The CDR3 DNA reads as TGTGCCACCAGCAGAAGACAGGGGTGGGTCTATGGCTACACCTTC.

This clone is a singleton in its sample. The rearrangement joins TRBV4-3 to TRBJ2-1; 11 bases fit TRBD2. Germline V gives CDR1 LGHNA, CDR2 YSLEER. J lost 1 base, V lost 1 base, and 9 bases had no gene match. CDR3 length equals 19 residues. The CDR3 nucleotides are TGCGCCAGCAGCCAAGTTCAACTAGCGGGAGAAAGTTCCTACAATGAGCAGTTCTTC. Amino acids: CASSQVQLAGESSYNEQFF.

The chain combines TRBV9 with TRBJ2-1; either TRBD1 or TRBD2 may fit D (5 bases each). The germline V gene has CDR1 SGDLS and CDR2 YYNGEE. There are 16 residues in the CDR3. V was pared by 4 bases and J by 0 bases, with 14 bases between. This CDR3 reads CASSPERTYSYNEQFF. The DNA for the CDR3 is TGTGCCAGCAGCCCCGAGCGGACATACTCCTACAATGAGCAGTTCTTC.

The chain couples TRBV29-1 to TRBJ2-3; a weak D match, TRBD2 (5 bases). The V end lost 5 bases, the J end lost 1 base, and 19 bases lay between the germline ends. In germline, CDR1 is SQVTM, CDR2 ANQGSEA. The CDR3 spans 16 residues. CDR3 region: CSVSELGMGGTDTQYF. The CDR3 DNA reads TGCAGCGTTTCCGAGCTGGGGATGGGAGGCACAGATACGCAGTATTTT.

This chain joins TRBV7-3 and TRBJ2-7; D uncertain. This CDR3 contains 13 residues. Trimming stripped 2 bases from V and 0 bases from J, with 5 bases between. Germline loops: CDR1 SGHTA, CDR2 FQGTGA. CDR3 in amino acids: CASSLFSSYEQYF. The CDR3 region has the DNA TGTGCCAGCAGCTTATTTAGCTCCTACGAGCAGTACTTC.

The genes are TRBV28 and TRBJ2-1; D perhaps matches TRBD1 (6 bases). The length of the CDR3 is 15 residues. Per the germline V gene, CDR1 is MDHEN and CDR2 is SYDVKM. V was pared by 1 base and J by 8 bases, with 15 bases between. The CDR3: CASSLFLQGAYEQFF. CDR3 bases: TGTGCCAGCAGTTTATTCCTACAGGGAGCCTATGAGCAGTTCTTC.

This chain links TRBV6-5 with TRBJ1-3; TRBD1 matches 7 bases. This CDR3 is built from 16 residues. V shed 4 bases, J shed 4 bases, and the junction held 10 bases outside the gene matches. CDR1 and CDR2 (germline): MNHEY, SVGAGI. The CDR3 region has the DNA TGTGCCAGCAGTTCATCCGGACAGGCGGGGGGAAACACCATATATTTT. It codes for CASSSSGQAGGNTIYF.

Note on this clone: This same CDR3 is encoded by further DNA sequences in the sample. This sequence joins TRBV5-1 and TRBJ2-2; tentatively, D is TRBD1 (5 bases). V gave up 8 bases and J gave up 2 bases, with 16 bases separating them. In germline, CDR1 is SGHRS, CDR2 YFSETQ. The CDR3 spans 15 residues. The CDR3 region has the DNA TGCGCCAGTAGGCCCCGACAGCTCAACACCGGGGAGCTGTTTTTT. This translates into CASRPRQLNTGELFF.

This clone was recorded once. The V and J genes are TRBV7-6 and TRBJ2-5; unclear D gene. V lost 3 bases and J lost 5, with 16 bases in between. Germline CDR1 and CDR2: SGHVS and FNYEAQ. CDR3 length equals 15 residues. CDR3: CASSLETSLRETQYF. DNA of the CDR3: TGTGCCAGCAGCTTGGAGACAAGTCTGCGGGAGACCCAGTACTTC.

The chain is built from TRBV18 and TRBJ1-1; the D is unclear. The CDR3 is 12 amino acids. The ends were cut back, 5 bases at V and 2 bases at J, with 6 bases in the middle. Per germline, CDR1 KGHSH and CDR2 LQKENI. The CDR3 loop is CASSSGNTEAFF. Written as DNA, the CDR3 is TGTGCCAGCTCATCAGGTAACACTGAAGCTTTCTTT.

The gene calls are TRBV5-1 and TRBJ1-1, with 8 nucleotides matching TRBD1. This CDR3 comprises 14 residues. Trimming removed 7 bases from V and 4 bases from J; junction bases left unmatched: 9. Looked up from germline, CDR1 is SGHRS and CDR2 is YFSETQ. The CDR3 reads CASGPQGAATEAFF. CDR3 coding DNA: TGCGCCAGCGGACCGCAGGGGGCCGCCACTGAAGCTTTCTTT.

In its sample, this clone was seen once. The chain employs TRBV9 and TRBJ2-4; no firm D call. V lost 3 bases to trimming and J lost 3 bases, with 16 bases between them. CDR1 is SGDLS and CDR2 is YYNGEE in the germline V gene. This CDR3 is built from 16 residues. The DNA of the CDR3 is TGTGCCAGCAGCGCCCCAGGCATCCAGAGCAAAAACATTCAGTACTTC. It specifies CASSAPGIQSKNIQYF.

The gene calls are TRBV28 and TRBJ2-1; TRBD1 is a possible D gene (6 bases). The CDR3 has 12 residues. Trimming removed 4 bases from V and 9 bases from J, with 10 bases in between. The germline CDR1 and CDR2 sequences are MDHEN and SYDVKM. Here the CDR3 reads CASSSLGGEQFF. DNA of the CDR3: TGTGCCAGCAGTTCCCTAGGGGGTGAGCAGTTCTTC.

The chain carries TRBV11-2 and TRBJ2-6, with D unclear. This CDR3 is built from 14 residues. V was pared by 5 bases and J by 3 bases, with 8 bases between. Germline assignment: CDR1 SGHAT and CDR2 FQNNGV. This chain's CDR3 is CASSPGGGANVLTF. The DNA of the CDR3 is TGTGCCAGCAGCCCAGGTGGTGGGGCCAACGTCCTGACTTTC.

A remark on this clone: One junction end does not reproduce the germline sequence, and a read error may be involved. The V call is TRBV30, the J call TRBJ2-5; no clear D. The CDR3 sequence is 12 residues long. Germline V gene sequence: CDR1 GTSNPN, CDR2 SVGIG (reference sequence). The CDR3 sequence: CAWGVGQETQYF. The CDR3 DNA reads TGTGCCTGGGGTGTGGGGCAAGAGACCCAGTACTTC.

DNA of the CDR3: TGTGCCAGTAGTTTGGACAGGGGCGTACCGGGGCCCCAGCATTTT. Translating gives CASSLDRGVPGPQHF. The chain links TRBV19 to TRBJ1-5, with 9 bases identical to TRBD1. CDR3 length equals 15 residues. Germline V CDR1 and CDR2: LNHDA, SQIVND (reference sequence). The trim removed 5 bases at V and 9 bases at J, leaving 11 bases unmatched.

The rearrangement joins TRBV5-1 to TRBJ2-7; D not resolved. Deletions cut 0 bases from V and 1 base from J, with 8 bases between. The CDR3 consists of 14 residues. Germline V CDR1 and CDR2: SGHRS, YFSETQ. CDR3 region: CASSLEGYSYEQYF. DNA for the CDR3: TGCGCCAGCAGCTTGGAGGGTTATTCCTACGAGCAGTACTTC.

V and J are TRBV2 and TRBJ2-6, with 10 bases lining up with TRBD1. Per germline, CDR1 SNHLY and CDR2 FYNNEI. The junction had 5 bases not matched to a gene; V was cut back by 9 bases and J by 0 bases. The CDR3 length is 16 residues. The CDR3 here is CARRQGANSGANVLTF. CDR3 nucleotide sequence: TGTGCCAGGCGACAGGGGGCGAACTCTGGGGCCAACGTCCTGACTTTC.

The chain carries TRBV29-1 and TRBJ2-3; D is undetermined. This CDR3 has 14 residues. Germline loops: CDR1 SQVTM, CDR2 ANQGSEA. Trimming shortened V by 7 bases and J by 3 bases, and 17 bases separated the two germline ends. Here the CDR3 DNA reads TGCAGCGCCGTACCGGGCTCCAAGACAGATACGCAGTATTTT. This codes for CSAVPGSKTDTQYF.

J is TRBJ2-5 and V is TRBV20-1, with a possible D match to TRBD2 (5 bases). Germline V lookup: CDR1 DFQATT, CDR2 SNEGSKA (reference sequence). Trimming shortened V by 2 bases and J by 9 bases, and 7 bases separated the two germline ends. The CDR3 is 10 residues long. The CDR3 spells CSARSGSQYF. CDR3 nucleotides: TGCAGTGCTAGAAGCGGCTCCCAGTACTTC.

V usage is TRBV5-4 and J usage is TRBJ2-1; no firm D call. Per germline, CDR1 SGHNT and CDR2 YYREEE (reference sequence). The CDR3 contains 15 residues. V lost 1 base to trimming and J lost 0 bases, with 8 bases between them. CDR3 amino acids: CASSLRGRSYNEQFF. The CDR3 DNA sequence: TGTGCCAGCAGCTTGCGCGGCCGCTCCTACAATGAGCAGTTCTTC. Filled out from reference TRBV5-4 and TRBJ2-1, the complete variable domain reads ETGVTQSPTHLIKTRGQQVTLRCSSQSGHNTVSWYQQALGQGPQFIFQYYREEENGRGNFPPRFSGLQFPNYSSELNVNALELDDSALYLCASSLRGRSYNEQFFGPGTRLTVL.

The chain links TRBV9 to TRBJ2-5; TRBD1 agrees at 9 bases. This CDR3 has 14 amino acids. J gave up 5 bases and V 5 bases, and 7 bases lay outside the gene matches. Germline V gene lookup returns CDR1 SGDLS and CDR2 YYNGEE. The CDR3 loop is CASSHRGLGETQYF. CDR3 nucleotides: TGTGCCAGCAGTCACAGGGGGCTCGGGGAGACCCAGTACTTC.